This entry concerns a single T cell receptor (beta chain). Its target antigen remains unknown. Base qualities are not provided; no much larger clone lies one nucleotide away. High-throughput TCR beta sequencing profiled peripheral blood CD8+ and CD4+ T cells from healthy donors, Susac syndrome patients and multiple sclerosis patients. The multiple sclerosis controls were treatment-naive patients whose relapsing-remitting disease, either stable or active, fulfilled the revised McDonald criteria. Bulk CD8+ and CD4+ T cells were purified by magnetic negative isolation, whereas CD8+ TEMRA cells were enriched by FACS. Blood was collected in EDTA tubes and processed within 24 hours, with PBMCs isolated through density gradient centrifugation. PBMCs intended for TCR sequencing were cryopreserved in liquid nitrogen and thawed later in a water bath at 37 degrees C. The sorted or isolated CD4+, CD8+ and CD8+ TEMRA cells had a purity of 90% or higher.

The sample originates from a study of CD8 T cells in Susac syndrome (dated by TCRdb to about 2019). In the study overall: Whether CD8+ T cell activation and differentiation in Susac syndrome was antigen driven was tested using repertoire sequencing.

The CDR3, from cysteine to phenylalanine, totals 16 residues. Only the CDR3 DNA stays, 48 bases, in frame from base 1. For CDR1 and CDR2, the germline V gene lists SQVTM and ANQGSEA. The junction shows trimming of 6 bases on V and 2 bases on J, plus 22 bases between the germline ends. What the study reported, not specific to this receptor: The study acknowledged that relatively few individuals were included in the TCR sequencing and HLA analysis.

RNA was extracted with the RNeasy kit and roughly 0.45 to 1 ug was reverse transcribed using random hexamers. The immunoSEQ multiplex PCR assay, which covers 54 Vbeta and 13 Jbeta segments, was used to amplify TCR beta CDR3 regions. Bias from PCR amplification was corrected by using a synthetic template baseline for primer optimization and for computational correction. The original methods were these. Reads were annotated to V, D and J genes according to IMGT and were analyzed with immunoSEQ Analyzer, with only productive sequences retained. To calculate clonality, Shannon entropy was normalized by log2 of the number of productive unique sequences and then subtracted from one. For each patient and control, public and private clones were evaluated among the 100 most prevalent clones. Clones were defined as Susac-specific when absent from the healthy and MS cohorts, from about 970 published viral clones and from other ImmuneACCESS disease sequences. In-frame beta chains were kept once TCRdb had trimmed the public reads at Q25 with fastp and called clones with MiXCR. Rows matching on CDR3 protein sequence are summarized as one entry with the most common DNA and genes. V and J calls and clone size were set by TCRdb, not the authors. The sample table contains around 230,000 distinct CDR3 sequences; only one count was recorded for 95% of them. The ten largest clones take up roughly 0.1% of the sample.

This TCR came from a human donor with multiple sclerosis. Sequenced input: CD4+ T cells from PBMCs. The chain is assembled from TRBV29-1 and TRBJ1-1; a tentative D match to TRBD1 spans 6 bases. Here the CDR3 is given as CSVPNPRVGTNTEAFF. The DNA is TGCAGCGTCCCCAACCCCAGGGTGGGGACAAACACTGAAGCTTTCTTT.